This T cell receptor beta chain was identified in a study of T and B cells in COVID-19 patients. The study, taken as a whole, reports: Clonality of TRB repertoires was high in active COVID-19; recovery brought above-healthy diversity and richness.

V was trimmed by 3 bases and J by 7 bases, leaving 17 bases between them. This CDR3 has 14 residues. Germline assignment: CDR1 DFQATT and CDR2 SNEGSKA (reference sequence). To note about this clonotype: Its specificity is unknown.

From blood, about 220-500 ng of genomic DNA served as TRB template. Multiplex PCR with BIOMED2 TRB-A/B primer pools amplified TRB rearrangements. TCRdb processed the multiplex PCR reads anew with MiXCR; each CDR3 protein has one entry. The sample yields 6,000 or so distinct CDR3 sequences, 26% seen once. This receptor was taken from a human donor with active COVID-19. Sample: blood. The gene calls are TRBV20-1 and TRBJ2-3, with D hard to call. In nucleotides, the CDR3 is TGCAGTGCTAGGTCTTACAACGCTTTAAATACGCAGTATTTT. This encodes CSARSYNALNTQYF.